This TCR beta chain came from a study of T cells in Graves' hyperthyroidism and ophthalmopathy. The CDR3 is 15 amino acids. Trimming took 1 base from V and 6 from J, leaving 13 bases between them. Germline-derived CDR1 and CDR2 are LNHNV and YYDKDF (reference sequence). Study conclusions and caveats: From stable hyperthyroidism, ophthalmopathy was separated by a 13 V-J model.

RNA transcripts gave rise to amplified TCR beta CDR3 regions. RT-PCR in the first round (using the HTBI primer set) targeted the TCR CDR3. MiXCR was run by TCRdb on the multiplex PCR reads, yielding one entry per CDR3 protein. Of around 340,000 distinct CDR3 sequences listed, roughly 18% are singletons. Details on this clonotype: Its target is unknown.

Newly diagnosed hyperthyroidism patients aged 18 to 65 years had disease lasting under 2 months. Orbital computed tomography, thyroid ultrasound, serum thyroxine and TRAb, and clinical symptoms together informed the diagnoses. PBMCs were derived from roughly 10 ml fresh peripheral blood. The clonotype comes from a woman aged 50 to 65 with Graves' hyperthyroidism. This rearrangement joins TRBV15 to TRBJ2-4, with a possible D match to TRBD1 (6 bases). The sequencing sample was made of blood. This CDR3 is CATSRAGDRGNIQYF. DNA of the CDR3: TGTGCCACCAGCAGAGCAGGGGATAGGGGAAACATTCAGTACTTC.